This TCR beta chain was obtained from a study of blood T cell repertoires in COVID-19. In the authors' methods: The assay estimated nucleated cells by amplifying reference gene primers. Sequencing was performed with immunoSEQ multiplex PCR; in TCRdb, only in-frame clones are kept and a portion is missing. V, J and clone size were drawn from that table, and D and trimming were deduced from the DNA. The profile shows approximately 150,000 clones, roughly nine tenths of them singletons. The CDR3 length is 11 residues. Trimming pared 7 bases from V and 4 bases from J, leaving 10 bases between. Germline V gene sequence: CDR1 DFQATT, CDR2 SNEGSKA (reference sequence).

The sequencing sample was made of peripheral blood. The receptor was derived from a man between 18 and 29 years old with COVID-19, enrolled during active disease. This sequence joins TRBV20-1 and TRBJ2-5; no firm D call. This CDR3 is CSGSLGETQYF. DNA for the CDR3: TGCAGTGGGAGCCTAGGAGAGACCCAGTACTTC.